These T cell receptor beta chains were read from a single sample in a study of blood T cell repertoires in COVID-19. Data came from immunoSEQ multiplex PCR; TCRdb stores just in-frame clones and leaves some out. The data hold about 260,000 clones, with roughly nine tenths observed a single time. Source material: PBMCs or T cells enriched from blood (not recorded which). The receptors here all came from a young woman who had recovered from COVID-19. CDR3s include the opening cysteine and the closing phenylalanine or tryptophan. D genes are given only for firm matches. Where a row states a size, it is once, few, many or the class of an expanded clone; other rows omit it.

d_call: NA; v_call: TRBV19; clone_size: NA; j_call: TRBJ1-3; cdr3_aa: CASRPLSSGNTIYF; cdr3_nt: TGTGCCAGTAGGCCCCTCAGCTCTGGAAACACCATATATTTT
d_call: NA; v_call: TRBV5-6; clone_size: NA; j_call: TRBJ2-3; cdr3_aa: CASSPLTEGVRTDTQYF; cdr3_nt: TGTGCCAGCAGCCCCCTTACTGAGGGGGTCCGCACAGATACGCAGTATTTT
d_call: NA; v_call: TRBV7-2; clone_size: NA; j_call: TRBJ1-5; cdr3_aa: CASSLWVTENQPQHF; cdr3_nt: TGTGCCAGCAGCTTATGGGTAACAGAGAATCAGCCCCAGCATTTT
d_call: NA; v_call: TRBV10-2; clone_size: few; j_call: TRBJ2-5; cdr3_aa: CASCISGQETQYF; cdr3_nt: TGCGCCAGCTGTATCAGCGGTCAAGAGACCCAGTACTTC
d_call: TRBD1; v_call: TRBV29-1; clone_size: NA; j_call: TRBJ2-7; cdr3_aa: CSGQGAYEQYF; cdr3_nt: TGCAGCGGACAGGGGGCGTACGAGCAGTACTTC
d_call: TRBD1; v_call: TRBV2; clone_size: NA; j_call: TRBJ2-7; cdr3_aa: CASSGTENGEQYF; cdr3_nt: TGTGCCAGCTCCGGGACAGAGAATGGCGAGCAGTACTTC
d_call: NA; v_call: TRBV5-8; clone_size: NA; j_call: TRBJ2-7; cdr3_aa: CASSPRPGSSYEQYF; cdr3_nt: TGTGCCAGCAGCCCTAGGCCGGGGAGCTCCTACGAGCAGTACTTC
d_call: TRBD2; v_call: TRBV7-9; clone_size: few; j_call: TRBJ2-1; cdr3_aa: CASGSWRGLNYNEQFF; cdr3_nt: TGTGCCAGCGGATCGTGGCGGGGGTTGAACTACAATGAGCAGTTCTTC
d_call: TRBD1; v_call: TRBV29-1; clone_size: NA; j_call: TRBJ2-7; cdr3_aa: CSVTGGRTYEQYF; cdr3_nt: TGCAGCGTGACAGGGGGCCGGACCTACGAGCAGTACTTC
d_call: TRBD2; v_call: TRBV10-3; clone_size: NA; j_call: TRBJ2-1; cdr3_aa: CAISESLAGVNEQFF; cdr3_nt: TGTGCCATCAGTGAGTCACTAGCGGGGGTCAATGAGCAGTTCTTC
d_call: NA; v_call: TRBV5-1; clone_size: NA; j_call: TRBJ1-1; cdr3_aa: CASSPEGLGTEAFF; cdr3_nt: TGCGCCAGCAGCCCGGAGGGGCTCGGCACTGAAGCTTTCTTT
d_call: NA; v_call: TRBV10-2; clone_size: NA; j_call: TRBJ2-5; cdr3_aa: CASSEIDRKETQYF; cdr3_nt: TGCGCCAGCAGTGAAATAGACAGAAAAGAGACCCAGTACTTC
d_call: TRBD1; v_call: TRBV6-1; clone_size: few; j_call: TRBJ1-2; cdr3_aa: CASSEAGGGSYGYTF; cdr3_nt: TGTGCCAGCAGTGAGGCAGGGGGCGGTAGCTATGGCTACACCTTC
d_call: TRBD1; v_call: TRBV6-5; clone_size: NA; j_call: TRBJ1-5; cdr3_aa: CASRGQSSQPQHF; cdr3_nt: TGTGCCAGCAGGGGACAGTCAAGTCAGCCCCAGCATTTT
d_call: TRBD1; v_call: TRBV3-1/TRBV3-2; clone_size: NA; j_call: TRBJ2-2; cdr3_aa: CASSRAGGVNTGELFF; cdr3_nt: TGTGCCAGCAGCCGAGCAGGGGGCGTTAATACCGGGGAGCTGTTTTTT
d_call: TRBD1; v_call: TRBV6-1; clone_size: few; j_call: TRBJ2-2; cdr3_aa: CASSGVDRVNTGELFF; cdr3_nt: TGTGCCAGCAGTGGGGTGGACAGGGTTAACACCGGGGAGCTGTTTTTT
d_call: TRBD1; v_call: TRBV12-5; clone_size: few; j_call: TRBJ1-2; cdr3_aa: CASGSRTGPNYGYTF; cdr3_nt: TGTGCTAGTGGTTCCCGGACAGGGCCCAACTATGGCTACACCTTC
d_call: NA; v_call: TRBV27; clone_size: NA; j_call: TRBJ1-5; cdr3_aa: CASSGSGKWPQHF; cdr3_nt: TGTGCCAGCAGTGGTTCAGGGAAGTGGCCCCAGCATTTT
d_call: TRBD2; v_call: TRBV7-9; clone_size: NA; j_call: TRBJ2-2; cdr3_aa: CASSRGDTGELFF; cdr3_nt: TGTGCCAGCAGCCGGGGGGACACCGGGGAGCTGTTTTTT
d_call: NA; v_call: TRBV6-6; clone_size: NA; j_call: TRBJ1-5; cdr3_aa: CASSYDLADNQPQHF; cdr3_nt: TGTGCCAGCAGTTACGACCTCGCGGACAATCAGCCCCAGCATTTT
d_call: TRBD1; v_call: TRBV5-4; clone_size: NA; j_call: TRBJ1-2; cdr3_aa: CASSFVRPGGYGYTF; cdr3_nt: TGTGCCAGCAGCTTTGTCAGGCCAGGGGGGTATGGCTACACCTTC
d_call: NA; v_call: TRBV19; clone_size: NA; j_call: TRBJ1-2; cdr3_aa: CASSIPGGESNYGYTF; cdr3_nt: TGTGCCAGTAGTATCCCTGGAGGGGAGTCTAACTATGGCTACACCTTC
d_call: TRBD1; v_call: TRBV2; clone_size: NA; j_call: TRBJ2-7; cdr3_aa: CASKNNRGSEEQYF; cdr3_nt: TGTGCCAGCAAGAACAACAGGGGGTCTGAGGAGCAGTACTTC
d_call: TRBD1; v_call: TRBV19; clone_size: NA; j_call: TRBJ2-4; cdr3_aa: CASREGAGNIQYF; cdr3_nt: TGTGCCAGTAGAGAGGGGGCAGGGAACATTCAGTACTTC
d_call: NA; v_call: TRBV12-3/TRBV12-4; clone_size: NA; j_call: TRBJ1-1; cdr3_aa: CASSLFESEAFF; cdr3_nt: TGTGCCAGCAGTCTTTTCGAAAGCGAAGCTTTCTTT
d_call: TRBD1; v_call: TRBV5-1; clone_size: NA; j_call: TRBJ1-1; cdr3_aa: CASSWGGTGEAFF; cdr3_nt: TGCGCCAGCAGCTGGGGAGGGACAGGTGAAGCTTTCTTT
d_call: NA; v_call: TRBV5-4; clone_size: NA; j_call: TRBJ2-6; cdr3_aa: CASSLALGTGANVLTF; cdr3_nt: TGTGCCAGCAGCTTGGCCCTAGGAACTGGGGCCAACGTCCTGACTTTC
d_call: NA; v_call: TRBV5-8; clone_size: NA; j_call: TRBJ2-1; cdr3_aa: CVTGDSSYNEQFF; cdr3_nt: TGTGTCACAGGCGACAGCTCCTACAATGAGCAGTTCTTC